This paragraph covers one T cell receptor (beta chain) sequence. No antigen is known for it. Qualities for individual bases were not recorded, and no much larger clone is one base off. Library generation was performed with PCR. Sequencing was performed on an Illumina HiSeq 2500. To normalize quantification of the TCRbeta repertoire, the TCR libraries were built with molecular barcoding that relied on unique molecular identifiers. TCRdb reworked the public reads: Q25 trimming with fastp, MiXCR clone assembly, productive beta chains retained. Rows are combined by CDR3 protein, so each entry shows the most common genes and DNA. The sample table lists hundreds of thousands of distinct CDR3 sequences, 20% to 30% of them with a count of one. The top ten constitute 4.5% to 5.5% of the sample. These data originate in a study of T-cell reconstitution after alpha-beta-depleted transplantation in children (dated by TCRdb to about 2016). Regarding the complete study: Using TCR repertoire profiling, the study quantitatively followed how T-cell immune reconstitution unfolded in children after TCRalphabeta/CD19-depleted allogeneic hematopoietic cell transplantation. The paper's findings and limits, for the study overall: In some patients, the high TCRbeta diversity seen at day 60 was put down to recipient T cells and intrathymic progenitors that had survived conditioning. The frequencies of hyperexpanded clones fell over the following months, and after one year, T-cell counts and TCRbeta diversity were mostly attributed to newly produced T cells. The apparently early recovery of alphabetaT-cell counts about two months after transplant reportedly depended on only several hundred rapidly expanded clones that came from non-depleted graft cells.

Counted from cysteine to phenylalanine, this CDR3 has 14 amino acids. The only DNA kept is the CDR3, 42 bases in frame from the first base. The germline V gene provides CDR1 SGHRS and CDR2 YFSETQ. The junction carries 13 bases between V and J, which are trimmed by 6 bases and 1 base respectively. The treatment or condition label, as the study defines it: allogeneic hematopoietic cell transplantation with graft depleted of TCRalphabeta T cells and CD19 B cells. The transplant recipients were children given TCRalphabeta/CD19-depleted allogeneic hematopoietic cell grafts. This TCR derives from a female patient aged 2-10 years who had a stem cell transplant for congenital amegakaryocytic thrombocytopenia, so the T cells may come from the graft donor. Sample: PBMCs, mostly from graft donor cells, taken 360 days after TCRalphabeta/CD19-depleted stem cell transplant. The chain employs TRBV5-1 and TRBJ2-5; the D gene is not confidently resolved. CDR3 protein: CASTASGTQETQYF. The DNA sequence reads TGCGCCAGCACAGCATCTGGCACCCAAGAGACCCAGTACTTC. The variable domain in full, with residues beyond the CDR3 obtained from the reference TRBV5-1 and TRBJ2-5 genes, is KAGVTQTPRYLIKTRGQQVTLSCSPISGHRSVSWYQQTPGQGLQFLFEYFSETQRNKGNFPGRFSGRQFSNSRSEMNVSTLELGDSALYLCASTASGTQETQYFGPGTRLLVL.